This T cell receptor (beta chain) was recorded in a study of cytomegalovirus exposure and HLA in healthy donors. Study-level points and caveats: Sequencing likely produced, as an artifact, a cluster of highly shared sequence variants. Researchers reported from a later analysis that most CMV-associated TCR beta chains appeared HLA-restricted.

Worth noting for this clone: What it binds is not known.

Nominally healthy donors were sampled, though unrecorded immune exposures were likely. Amplification used 60 Vbeta primers and 13 Jbeta primers. Libraries were prepared by immunoSEQ multiplex PCR; TCRdb keeps only in-frame clonotypes and omits some of them. The table has 170,000 or so clones, 86% seen once. Between the trimmed V and J ends, which lost 3 bases and 7 bases, there was a span of 15 bases. The CDR3 has 14 amino acids. Germline V gene sequence: CDR1 MNHEY, CDR2 SMNVEV (reference sequence). Sample: PBMCs. The chain combines TRBV27 with TRBJ1-2; a possible D gene is TRBD1 (6 bases). The origin of this receptor is a woman younger than 35 in good health and CMV-seronegative. CDR3 protein: CASSLTRGRGGYTF. Here the CDR3 DNA reads TGTGCCAGCAGTTTGACCAGGGGTAGAGGTGGCTACACCTTC.